This TCR beta chain was identified in a study of cytomegalovirus exposure and HLA in healthy donors. CDR1 SGHRS and CDR2 YFSETQ come from the germline V gene. The V gene end was trimmed by 5 bases and the J gene end by 6 bases; junction bases not matched to a gene: 5. The CDR3 is 14 amino acids. Study outcomes and limitations: Reports state that TCR beta sequences accurately predicted most subjects' HLA-A and HLA-B alleles. An ancestry cluster, one associated with Asian ancestry, reportedly showed fewer N-insertions than the 666-donor mean in a later analysis. A later analysis linked a missense variant in DCLRE1C to the trimming of TCR beta V and J genes. According to a later analysis, most TCR beta chains associated with CMV appeared HLA-restricted.

This clone was counted between two and nine times. Antigen specificity is unknown. Researchers ran the PCR with 60 Vbeta and 13 Jbeta primers. Method: immunoSEQ multiplex PCR; TCRdb's copy keeps in-frame clones and lacks some. The sample holds 150,000 to 200,000 clones, over 70% seen once. Material for sequencing was PBMCs. The sequence was obtained from a woman aged 50 to 60 in good health and CMV-seropositive. V is TRBV5-1 and J is TRBJ1-4; TRBD1 matches at 9 bases. The chain's CDR3 is CASSSGQGYEKLFF. DNA for the CDR3: TGCGCCAGCAGTTCGGGACAGGGCTATGAAAAACTGTTTTTT.